The 24 T cell receptor beta chains reported below all come from one sample, sequenced in a study of graft-versus-host responses after intestinal transplantation. Profiling relied on immunoSEQ multiplex PCR, and the TCRdb table lists in-frame clones only, not all of them. The data show around 20,000 clones, with approximately 33% seen just once and 7% to 9.5% held by the top ten. The researchers put 200,000 CFSE-labeled responder cells into plates with 200,000 irradiated, violet-dye-labeled stimulator cells. The material sequenced was alloreactive CD8+ T cells from a mixed lymphocyte reaction culture, taken before intestinal transplant. Noted subset: CFSE-low proliferating T cells sorted from roughly 6-day pre-transplant mixed lymphocyte reaction (GvH or HvG direction). These receptor sequences come from a human patient who received an intestinal transplant.

A few counts support this clone. The chain joins TRBV4-2 to TRBJ2-7; D not resolved. There are 13 residues in the CDR3. Trimming cost V 5 bases and J 4 bases, with 12 bases left between them. From germline, CDR1 is LGHNA and CDR2 YNFKEQ. The CDR3 loop reads CASSLVLGYEQYF. CDR3 nucleotides: TGTGCCAGCAGCTTAGTCCTCGGTTACGAGCAGTACTTC.

The J gene is TRBJ2-7, the V gene TRBV7-9; D is ambiguous. This CDR3 has 11 residues. V gave up 8 bases and J gave up 0 bases, with 5 bases separating them. Germline CDR1 SEHNR, CDR2 FQNEAQ (reference sequence). CDR3 sequence: CASVGSYEQYF. The CDR3 region has the DNA TGTGCCAGCGTTGGCTCCTACGAGCAGTACTTC.

Only a few counts were recorded for this clone. This rearrangement joins TRBV6-4 to TRBJ2-1; 14 nucleotides align to TRBD2. After removal of 7 bases from V and 4 bases from J, the junction contained 12 bases not matched to a gene. Germline CDR1 is MRHNA and CDR2 is SNTAGT. This CDR3 has 18 residues. The chain's CDR3 is CASNNGTSGSGSYNEQFF. The CDR3 nucleotides read TGTGCCAGCAACAACGGGACTAGCGGGAGTGGGTCTTACAATGAGCAGTTCTTC.

The chain has TRBV2 and TRBJ2-1; 9 bases fit TRBD2. V dropped 7 bases and J dropped 7; count of bases not matched to a gene: 8. CDR3 length: 14 amino acids. Germline V gene data show CDR1 as SNHLY and CDR2 as FYNNEI. CDR3 amino acids: CASTKGAGGNEQFF. CDR3 coding DNA: TGTGCCAGCACCAAAGGAGCGGGAGGTAATGAGCAGTTCTTC.

The genes are TRBV4-3 and TRBJ1-5; possible D gene TRBD1, 6 bases. The CDR3 totals 15 residues. Germline CDR1 LGHNA, CDR2 YSLEER. V was pared by 0 bases and J by 3 bases, with 9 bases between. The CDR3 DNA sequence: TGCGCCAGCAGCCAAGATCAGGGGTCCAATCAGCCCCAGCATTTT. It codes for CASSQDQGSNQPQHF.

This clone turned up a few times. The chain carries TRBV4-2 and TRBJ2-7; D uncertain. The CDR3 extends over 13 amino acids. The V end was cut by 5 bases, the J end by 1 base, with 9 bases between. Germline lookup yields CDR1 LGHNA and CDR2 YNFKEQ. CDR3 sequence (DNA): TGTGCCAGCAGCGATGCGTTATCCTACGAGCAGTACTTC. Translated, it gives CASSDALSYEQYF.

This clone has more than one count but fewer than ten. For the CDR3, the DNA is TGTGCCAGCAGTTGGACTAGCGGGGGGTACGAGCAGTACTTC. Protein: CASSWTSGGYEQYF. The chain is built from TRBV27 and TRBJ2-7, with 14 positions matching TRBD2. The germline CDR1 and CDR2 sequences are MNHEY and SMNVEV (reference sequence). CDR3 length: 14 amino acids. V was clipped by 4 bases and J by 4 bases; unmatched bases: 0.

The V call is TRBV28, the J call TRBJ1-6, with D unclear. The V end lost 3 bases, the J end lost 4 bases, and 10 bases lay between the germline ends. The CDR3 consists of 15 residues. Germline values: CDR1 MDHEN, CDR2 SYDVKM. In DNA form, the CDR3 reads TGTGCCAGCAGTTTTATGAAGGAATATAATTCACCCCTCCACTTT. Amino acids: CASSFMKEYNSPLHF.

There are a few counts of this clone. The rearrangement joins TRBV15 to TRBJ2-2; 7 nucleotides line up with TRBD1. Germline V gives CDR1 LNHNV, CDR2 YYDKDF (reference sequence). Unmatched junction bases numbered 12, after V lost 5 bases and J lost 6 bases. The CDR3 runs 16 residues. This chain's CDR3 is CATSAEPFGQAGELFF. The CDR3 DNA reads TGTGCCACCAGCGCCGAACCCTTCGGACAGGCCGGGGAGCTGTTTTTT.

In this sample, this clone turned up a few times. The chain links TRBV15 to TRBJ2-7; D is unresolved. This CDR3 has 14 residues. Between the trimmed V and J ends, which lost 0 bases and 9 bases, there was a span of 15 bases. Germline CDR1 and CDR2: LNHNV and YYDKDF (reference sequence). The CDR3: CATSRDKGALGQYF. The CDR3 coding sequence is TGTGCCACCAGCAGAGATAAGGGCGCCCTAGGGCAGTACTTC.

This clone has just a few counts. The rearrangement joins TRBV4-1 to TRBJ2-7; perhaps TRBD2 as D (6 bases). The CDR3 is 14 residues long. Germline loops: CDR1 MGHRA, CDR2 YSYEKL. Between the trimmed V and J ends, which lost 2 bases and 4 bases, there was a span of 12 bases. The DNA of the CDR3 is TGCGCCAGCAGCCAAACGCGGGGTGGATACGAGCAGTACTTC. Encoded protein: CASSQTRGGYEQYF.

This clone was counted between two and nine times. V gene TRBV9 combines with J gene TRBJ2-1; TRBD1 or TRBD2 may be the D gene (6 bases each). CDR1 and CDR2 (germline): SGDLS, YYNGEE. V lost 0 bases, J lost 10 bases, and 17 bases lay in between. The CDR3 runs 15 residues. The CDR3 is CASSVVGGPSREQFF. DNA for the CDR3: TGTGCCAGCAGCGTAGTAGGGGGGCCCTCGAGGGAGCAGTTCTTC.

In its sample, this clone ranks as medium-sized. The chain links TRBV6-5 to TRBJ2-7; TRBD2 matches at 8 bases. The CDR3 runs to 15 residues. V dropped 2 bases and J dropped 3; count of bases not matched to a gene: 6. Germline-derived CDR1 and CDR2 are MNHEY and SVGAGI. The CDR3 region is CASSYSVSGGYEQYF. The CDR3 DNA reads as TGTGCCAGCAGTTACAGCGTGAGCGGGGGCTACGAGCAGTACTTC.

V usage is TRBV16 and J usage is TRBJ1-4, with D perhaps TRBD1 (6 bases). Trimming shortened V by 4 bases and J by 0 bases, and 15 bases separated the two germline ends. Per germline, CDR1 KGHSY and CDR2 FQNENV. The CDR3 runs to 17 residues. The CDR3 spells CASSRLGDTATNEKLFF. The CDR3 DNA reads TGTGCCAGCAGCCGCCTCGGGGACACCGCAACTAATGAAAAACTGTTTTTT.

This clone appeared a few times. The sample holds other DNA sequences that translate to the same CDR3. The chain recombines TRBV2 with TRBJ1-5; D unclear. Trimming cost V 11 bases and J 0 bases, with 17 bases left between them. CDR3 size: 15 residues. Germline V CDR1 and CDR2: SNHLY, FYNNEI. Here the CDR3 DNA reads TGTGCCTCTCAGAGGAGCCTTTATAGCAATCAGCCCCAGCATTTT. Its translation is CASQRSLYSNQPQHF.

The chain uses TRBV6-1 and TRBJ2-1; D gene ambiguous. From germline, CDR1 is MNHNS and CDR2 SASEGT. The CDR3 has 12 residues. V was clipped by 6 bases and J by 8 bases, with 11 bases between them. This chain's CDR3 is CASSFSRHEQFF. The CDR3 DNA is TGTGCCAGCAGCTTTTCGCGGCATGAGCAGTTCTTC.

This clone was observed a handful of times. J is TRBJ2-3 and V is TRBV7-9; D is unclear. CDR3 length: 14 residues. V lost 2 bases to trimming and J lost 1 base, with 7 bases between them. CDR1 SEHNR and CDR2 FQNEAQ come from the germline V gene (reference sequence). This CDR3 is CASSLYGGTDTQYF. The DNA of the CDR3 is TGTGCCAGCAGCTTATACGGTGGCACAGATACGCAGTATTTT.

There are a few counts of this clone. CDR3 sequence reads: CASSLGAVVEEKLFF. In nucleotides, the CDR3 is TGTGCCAGCAGCTTAGGGGCGGTGGTGGAGGAAAAACTGTTTTTT. The chain combines TRBV11-2 with TRBJ1-4; no definite D call. Germline CDR1 SGHAT, CDR2 FQNNGV. V was pared by 1 base and J by 8 bases, with 14 bases between. This CDR3 comprises 15 residues.

The V call is TRBV6-6, the J call TRBJ1-2, with D maybe TRBD1 (5 bases). The CDR3 length is 14 residues. The germline V gene encodes CDR1 MNHNY and CDR2 SVGAGI (reference sequence). Trimming cost V 0 bases and J 7 bases, with 12 bases left between them. CDR3 protein: CASSYSGGVGGYTF. The CDR3 nucleotides are TGTGCCAGCAGTTACTCGGGAGGGGTTGGTGGCTACACCTTC.

The CDR3 loop is CASSLTSPYNEQFF. The CDR3 DNA sequence: TGTGCCAGCAGTTTAACCAGCCCCTACAATGAGCAGTTCTTC. The chain carries TRBV27 and TRBJ2-1, with D unclear. The CDR3 contains 14 residues. The V gene's germline CDR1 is MNHEY and CDR2 SMNVEV (reference sequence). V lost 2 bases and J 2 bases, leaving 7 bases between the germline ends.

In this sample, this clone turned up a few times. The chain couples TRBV7-6 to TRBJ2-7; 9 nucleotides line up with TRBD2. Germline CDR1 and CDR2: SGHVS and FNYEAQ. Trimming cost V 1 base and J 9 bases; bases outside gene matches: 13. The CDR3 is made up of 16 amino acids. The CDR3 loop reads CASSLDASGVEEGQYF. CDR3 nucleotides: TGTGCCAGCAGCTTAGACGCTAGCGGGGTTGAAGAAGGGCAGTACTTC.

The V gene is TRBV11-1, the J gene TRBJ2-1, with 9 bases identical to TRBD2. This CDR3 comprises 14 residues. Germline CDR1 SGHAT, CDR2 FQDESV (reference sequence). Germline trimming cut 3 bases from V and 7 bases from J; bases unmatched to any gene: 4. CDR3 region: CASSFSGSLNEQFF. CDR3 sequence (DNA): TGTGCCAGCAGCTTTAGCGGGAGTCTTAATGAGCAGTTCTTC. The full variable domain, rest sourced from reference TRBV11-1 and TRBJ2-1, is EAEVAQSPRYKITEKSQAVAFWCDPISGHATLYWYRQILGQGPELLVQFQDESVVDDSQLPKDRFSAERLKGVDSTLKIQPAELGDSAMYLCASSFSGSLNEQFFGPGTRLTVL.

This clone was found a few times. A much bigger clone sits one base away, suggesting this may be a read error. The chain recombines TRBV4-2 with TRBJ2-3, with TRBD2 matching 9 bases. The CDR3 contains 16 residues. Losses at the gene ends were 5 bases for V and 4 bases for J; bases not matched to a gene: 10. Germline CDR1 and CDR2: LGHNA and YNFKEQ. The CDR3, as DNA: TGTGCCAGCAGCTCCCTAGGTAGCGGGAGCTCAGATACGCAGTATTTT. Translation: CASSSLGSGSSDTQYF.

The chain links TRBV2 to TRBJ1-1, with no clear D. The ends were cut back, 3 bases at V and 0 bases at J, with 5 bases in the middle. This CDR3 is 13 amino acids long. Per the germline V gene, CDR1 is SNHLY and CDR2 is FYNNEI. CDR3 coding DNA: TGTGCCAGCAGTGACCCGGTGAACACTGAAGCTTTCTTT. It is translated as CASSDPVNTEAFF.